This T cell receptor beta chain emerged from a study of PD-1 blockade in mismatch repair-deficient tumors. This clone was picked up one time. Clones were read by immunoSEQ multiplex PCR, and TCRdb kept only the in-frame ones, dropping some. This table has more than 15,000 clones, 80% to 85% appearing once. The CDR3 is made up of 14 amino acids. Germline V gene sequence: CDR1 MNHNS, CDR2 SASEGT. V lost 6 bases to trimming and J lost 2 bases; unmatched junction nucleotides: 6. Source: PBMCs, taken 4 weeks after starting pembrolizumab. The gene calls are TRBV6-1 and TRBJ1-2; TRBD1 matches 7 bases. The receptor was derived from an adult with mismatch repair-deficient cancer. The CDR3: CASRSRGANYGYTF. In DNA form, the CDR3 reads TGTGCCAGCAGAAGCAGGGGGGCAAACTATGGCTACACCTTC.